The next 12 T cell receptor beta chains were all read from a single sample in a study of blood T cell repertoires in COVID-19. The data were produced by immunoSEQ multiplex PCR, yet TCRdb's version contains in-frame clones alone and is incomplete. The sample lists fewer than 350,000 clones; 65% to 90% were seen once. The source material was peripheral blood. Receptors originate from a woman aged 55-70 years with active or convalescent COVID-19.

V usage is TRBV19 and J usage is TRBJ2-5; D may be TRBD1 (5 bases). This CDR3 is 13 amino acids long. Looked up from germline, CDR1 is LNHDA and CDR2 is SQIVND (reference sequence). V gave up 10 bases and J gave up 5 bases, with 17 bases separating them. CDR3 in DNA: TGTGCCACCCGTAGCCTAGGGGTGGAGACCCAGTACTTC. This sequence encodes CATRSLGVETQYF.

The chain is built from TRBV18 and TRBJ2-1; 7 bases fit TRBD1. J lost 2 bases, V lost 5 bases, and 3 bases had no gene match. Germline CDR1 and CDR2: KGHSH and LQKENI. The CDR3 consists of 14 residues. The CDR3 region is CASSNQGAYNEQFF. The CDR3 DNA sequence: TGTGCCAGCTCAAACCAGGGGGCCTACAATGAGCAGTTCTTC.

This chain connects TRBV6-4 to TRBJ1-3; D unresolved. Trimming shortened V by 0 bases and J by 0 bases, and 15 bases separated the two germline ends. The CDR3 contains 18 residues. Looked up from germline, CDR1 is MRHNA and CDR2 is SNTAGT. The CDR3 DNA sequence: TGTGCCAGCAGTGACTCGAACCCCCATAGACTCTCTGGAAACACCATATATTTT. Encoded protein: CASSDSNPHRLSGNTIYF.

The chain carries TRBV2 and TRBJ2-6; 8 bases line up with TRBD1. CDR3 size: 17 residues. Germline trimming cut 5 bases from V and 0 bases from J; bases unmatched to any gene: 6. Germline-derived CDR1 and CDR2 are SNHLY and FYNNEI. DNA for the CDR3: TGTGCCAGCAGTCAGGGACAGGTGTACTCTGGGGCCAACGTCCTGACTTTC. This codes for CASSQGQVYSGANVLTF.

The chain carries TRBV19 and TRBJ2-4; D gene ambiguous. This CDR3 is 16 amino acids long. The germline V gene has CDR1 LNHDA and CDR2 SQIVND (reference sequence). Trimming took off 9 bases at V and 0 bases at J, with 18 bases between the two ends. This CDR3 reads CASSTVNTIAKNIQYF. The CDR3 DNA reads TGTGCCAGCTCCACAGTGAATACGATAGCCAAAAACATTCAGTACTTC.

The chain combines TRBV5-1 with TRBJ1-1; 8 positions agree with TRBD1. Germline trimming cut 3 bases from V and 1 base from J; bases unmatched to any gene: 2. The CDR3 totals 14 residues. Germline CDR1 is SGHRS and CDR2 is YFSETQ. The CDR3 region is CASSSGTGNTEAFF. The CDR3 DNA reads as TGCGCCAGCAGCTCGGGGACAGGGAACACTGAAGCTTTCTTT.

This sequence joins TRBV5-5 and TRBJ1-4; D unresolved. V was shortened by 4 bases and J by 8 bases, with 9 bases between the two germline ends. CDR3 size: 12 residues. In germline, CDR1 is SGHKS, CDR2 YYEKEE (reference sequence). This chain's CDR3 is CASSLMREKLFF. The CDR3 DNA follows: TGTGCCAGCAGCCTCATGCGGGAAAAACTGTTTTTT.

The V call is TRBV7-2, the J call TRBJ2-1, with TRBD2 matching 8 bases. The CDR3 is made up of 14 amino acids. V lost 4 bases and J lost 8; bases outside the gene matches: 7. Germline V lookup: CDR1 SGHTA, CDR2 FQGNSA. This chain's CDR3 is CASSSVGRGDEQFF. The CDR3 DNA reads TGTGCCAGCAGCTCTGTAGGGCGGGGGGATGAGCAGTTCTTC.

The chain couples TRBV10-2 to TRBJ1-1, with 8 bases identical to TRBD1. The V gene end was trimmed by 5 bases and the J gene end by 4 bases; junction bases not matched to a gene: 0. Looked up from germline, CDR1 is WSHSY and CDR2 is SAAADI. This CDR3 contains 12 residues. CDR3 in DNA: TGCGCCAGCAGTACAGGGGGCACTGAAGCTTTCTTT. Translation gives CASSTGGTEAFF.

The rearrangement joins TRBV6-5 to TRBJ1-5; TRBD1 agrees at 7 bases. CDR1 is MNHEY, CDR2 SVGAGI, per germline. The CDR3 is 16 amino acids. V lost 4 bases and J lost 2; bases outside the gene matches: 8. This CDR3 is CASSSNRGVGNQPQHF. CDR3 DNA sequence: TGTGCCAGCAGTTCAAACAGGGGAGTAGGCAATCAGCCCCAGCATTTT.

The V and J genes are TRBV30 and TRBJ2-7, with D tentatively TRBD2 (6 bases). Germline V gene sequence: CDR1 GTSNPN, CDR2 SVGIG (reference sequence). The germline V and J ends were trimmed by 0 bases and 12 bases, with 12 bases remaining between them. The CDR3 has 11 amino acids. The CDR3 nucleotides read TGTGCCTGGAGTGTAGGTGGGGGGTGGTACTTC. Protein sequence: CAWSVGGGWYF.

The chain's CDR3 is CASSRGTGEPTFTGELFF. The CDR3 region has the DNA TGTGCCAGCAGCCGGGGGACAGGAGAACCCACTTTCACCGGGGAGCTGTTTTTT. V usage is TRBV27 and J usage is TRBJ2-2, with 8 bases lining up with TRBD1. V shed 6 bases, J shed 4 bases, and the junction held 16 bases outside the gene matches. Germline loops: CDR1 MNHEY, CDR2 SMNVEV (reference sequence). CDR3 size: 18 residues.